This T cell receptor (beta chain) was retrieved from a study of Ad26.COV2.S vaccination and SARS-CoV-2 variants. Background on the study: Of the COV1001 trial arms, the Ad26.COV2.S arm included the donor. Study findings and constraints: The authors reported substantial breadth in spike-specific CD8+ and CD4+ T cell responses after vaccination.

Documented treatment: over 15 received Ad26.COV2.S at low or high dose, single or two shots; 5 received placebo; per-sample allocation not given. Specimen acquisition occurred on day 63 following the initial vaccine or placebo injection. Boston supplied an adult donor aged 18-55 years. CDR1 is SGHNT, CDR2 YYREEE, per germline (reference sequence). Trimming removed 0 bases from V and 5 bases from J, with 8 bases in between. The CDR3 has 13 residues. To note about this clone: No antigen is known for it.

The data were produced by immunoSEQ multiplex PCR, yet TCRdb's version contains in-frame clones alone and is incomplete. The repertoire holds some 330,000 clones, with about 90% as singletons. This chain links TRBV5-4 with TRBJ1-2; the D is unclear. The clonotype originates from a person between 18 and 60 years old who received the Ad26.COV2.S COVID-19 vaccine or a placebo. Sequences were derived from peripheral blood, sampled in a trial of Ad26.COV2.S vaccine versus placebo. CDR3 protein: CASSLEGLYGYTF. In DNA, the CDR3 is TGTGCCAGCAGCTTGGAAGGGTTATATGGCTACACCTTC.